The clone carrying this T cell receptor beta chain was detected a few times. Its cognate antigen is unknown. These data come from a study of T-cell memory formation after mild COVID-19. Overall study findings and caveats: Balance between CD4 and CD8 was seen in clones contracting day 15 to 85, and a CD4+ lean was seen in later expanders.

Constant-segment primers served in 5'RACE that generated TCR alpha and TCR beta cDNA libraries bearing sample barcodes and UMIs. Each CDR3 protein gets one entry after TCRdb re-called the 5' RACE reads with MiXCR. This sample carries under 550,000 distinct CDR3 sequences, approximately 19% of them seen once, and the ten largest clones take around a fifth. CDR3 length: 14 amino acids. J was trimmed by 1 base and V by 5 bases; bases with no gene match: 4. The receptor comes from a man aged 18 to 29 who had mild COVID-19 (a few samples of this study predate the infection). Cell type and time point are not known. The chain employs TRBV12-3 or TRBV12-4 and TRBJ1-1, with 7 bases fitting TRBD1. Sequencing was performed on PBMCs or a T cell subset sorted from them (not recorded which). DNA of the CDR3: TGTGCCAGCAGTCCGGACAGGACGAACACTGAAGCTTTCTTT. It translates to CASSPDRTNTEAFF.